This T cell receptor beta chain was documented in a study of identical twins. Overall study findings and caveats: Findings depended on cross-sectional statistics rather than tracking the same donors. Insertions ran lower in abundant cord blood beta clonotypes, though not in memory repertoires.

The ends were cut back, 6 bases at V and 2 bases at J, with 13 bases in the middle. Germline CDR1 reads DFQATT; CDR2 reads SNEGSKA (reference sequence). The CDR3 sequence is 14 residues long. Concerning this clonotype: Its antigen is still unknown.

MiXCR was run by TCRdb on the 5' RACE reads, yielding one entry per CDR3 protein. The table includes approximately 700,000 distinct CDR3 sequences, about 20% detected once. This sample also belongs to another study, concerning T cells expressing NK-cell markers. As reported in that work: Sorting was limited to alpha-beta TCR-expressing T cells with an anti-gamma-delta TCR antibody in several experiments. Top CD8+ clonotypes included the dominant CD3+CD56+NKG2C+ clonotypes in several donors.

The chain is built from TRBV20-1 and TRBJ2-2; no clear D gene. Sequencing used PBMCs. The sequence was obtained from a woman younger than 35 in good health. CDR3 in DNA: TGCAGTGCCCCTATCGCGTTCAACACCGGGGAGCTGTTTTTT. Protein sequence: CSAPIAFNTGELFF.